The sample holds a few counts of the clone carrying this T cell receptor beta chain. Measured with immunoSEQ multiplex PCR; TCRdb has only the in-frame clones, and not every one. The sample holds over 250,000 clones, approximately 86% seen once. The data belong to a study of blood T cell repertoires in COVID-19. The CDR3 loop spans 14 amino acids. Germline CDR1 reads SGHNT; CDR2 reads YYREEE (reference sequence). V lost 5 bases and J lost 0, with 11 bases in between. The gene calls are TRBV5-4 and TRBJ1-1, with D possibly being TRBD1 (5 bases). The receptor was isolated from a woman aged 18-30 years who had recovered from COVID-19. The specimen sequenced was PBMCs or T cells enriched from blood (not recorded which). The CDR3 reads CASSWTPLNTEAFF. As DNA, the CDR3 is TGTGCCAGCAGTTGGACACCCCTGAACACTGAAGCTTTCTTT.